Below are 8 T cell receptor beta chains sequenced from a single sample in a study of CD8 T cells in ankylosing spondylitis listed by TCRdb under 2017. The method was 5' RACE. TCRdb names Illumina HiSeq 2500 as the instrument used. TCRdb trimmed the raw reads at Q25, called clones with MiXCR and kept productive beta chains. CDR3 protein sequences are deduplicated, and each keeps its most common genes and DNA. The sample profile shows some 140,000 distinct CDR3 sequences; approximately 7.4% of them were found once. Of the sample, around 12% is held by the ten largest clones. Sequences were obtained from blood, either unsorted or a sorted T cell fraction (not recorded which). The source is a female donor with ankylosing spondylitis or in good health (not recorded which).

This clonotype was detected many times. The chain combines TRBV3-1 with TRBJ1-6; the D is unclear. V lost 0 bases, J lost 8 bases, and 23 bases lay in between. The V gene's germline CDR1 is LGHDT and CDR2 YNNKEL (reference sequence). This CDR3 spans 19 amino acids. The CDR3 coding sequence is TGTGCCAGCAGCCAAGAAGGCCCCGGTAGAACGGACCTTGATTCACCCCTCCACTTT. This sequence encodes CASSQEGPGRTDLDSPLHF. The full variable domain, rest sourced from reference TRBV3-1 and TRBJ1-6, is DTAVSQTPKYLVTQMGNDKSIKCEQNLGHDTMYWYKQDSKKFLKIMFSYNNKELIINETVPNRFSPKSPDKAHLNLHINSLELGDSAVYFCASSQEGPGRTDLDSPLHFGNGTRLTVT.

This clonotype was counted ten times or more. The junction and the germline gene differ at one end; a read error may be behind it. The chain employs TRBV5-1 and TRBJ1-2; D uncertain. Germline CDR1 reads SGHRS; CDR2 reads YFSETQ. The CDR3 has 13 residues. CDR3 protein: CASRLGGDYGYTF. DNA for the CDR3: TGCGCCAGCAGATTGGGCGGGGACTATGGCTACACCTTC.

In this sample, this clonotype turned up many times. J is TRBJ1-6 and V is TRBV5-1; 8 bases align to TRBD1. The CDR3 contains 15 residues. V dropped 4 bases and J dropped 7; count of bases not matched to a gene: 7. In germline, CDR1 is SGHRS, CDR2 YFSETQ. The CDR3 loop reads CASSVRTGLNSPLHF. The CDR3 nucleotides are TGCGCCAGCAGCGTACGGACAGGGTTAAATTCACCCCTCCACTTT.

This clonotype was seen at least ten times. The chain joins TRBV18 to TRBJ2-7, with TRBD1 identical over 8 bases. CDR3 length: 15 amino acids. Losses at the gene ends were 3 bases for V and 5 bases for J; bases not matched to a gene: 9. Germline CDR1 and CDR2: KGHSH and LQKENI. CDR3 loop: CASSPFGQGRDEQYF. The CDR3 DNA sequence: TGTGCCAGCTCACCCTTCGGACAGGGAAGGGACGAGCAGTACTTC.

This clonotype was seen repeatedly, ten times or more. This sequence joins TRBV7-2 and TRBJ2-1, with D perhaps TRBD1 (5 bases). This CDR3 spans 15 amino acids. The V end was cut by 6 bases, the J end by 0 bases, with 12 bases between. CDR1 is SGHTA and CDR2 is FQGNSA in the germline V gene. The CDR3 DNA sequence: TGTGCCAGCAGTCGACAGATGAACTCCTACAATGAGCAGTTCTTC. Its translation: CASSRQMNSYNEQFF.

This clonotype was picked up a small number of times. The V and J genes are TRBV11-2 and TRBJ2-1, with D uncertain. Germline loops: CDR1 SGHAT, CDR2 FQNNGV. This CDR3 spans 14 amino acids. V lost 1 base, J lost 4 bases, and 8 bases lay in between. In DNA form, the CDR3 reads TGTGCCAGCAGCTTAGGACATCTTTACAATGAGCAGTTCTTC. The encoded protein is CASSLGHLYNEQFF.

This clonotype was counted ten times or more. The chain recombines TRBV12-3 or TRBV12-4 with TRBJ1-2; TRBD1 matches 8 bases. After removal of 7 bases from V and 7 bases from J, the junction contained 14 bases not matched to a gene. This CDR3 has 15 residues. The DNA for the CDR3 is TGTGCCAGCACTTGGGAACAGGGGGGGGAGTCTGGCTACACCTTC. Translation: CASTWEQGGESGYTF.

This clonotype occurred many times. The V and J genes are TRBV12-3 or TRBV12-4 and TRBJ1-2; weak D call: TRBD1 (5 bases). Trimming took 5 bases from V and 0 from J, leaving 13 bases between them. The CDR3 has 15 residues. The CDR3 is CASSLSRAPNYGYTF. For the CDR3, the DNA is TGTGCCAGCAGTCTATCCAGGGCCCCTAACTATGGCTACACCTTC.